A selection of T cell receptor beta chains follows, all from one sample in a study of CD8 T cells in ankylosing spondylitis. Each CDR3 protein is one row after TCRdb ran MiXCR on the 5' RACE reads. The repertoire includes 180,000 or so distinct CDR3 sequences, 9.5% to 13% of them detected once, and almost 30% sits in the top ten. The specimen was blood, either unsorted or a sorted T cell fraction (not recorded which). These TCRs come from a male donor with ankylosing spondylitis or in good health (not recorded which). CDR3s include the opening cysteine and the closing phenylalanine or tryptophan. The order of the fields is J gene, clone size, D gene, V gene, CDR3 protein, CDR3 DNA. A D gene is named only where the DNA matches it firmly. Size is omitted from some rows. Given values are once, few, many or a class for expanded clones.

j_call: TRBJ2-2; clone_size: NA; d_call: TRBD2; v_call: TRBV10-3; cdr3_aa: CAISSSGTNTGELFF; cdr3_nt: TGTGCCATCAGTTCTAGCGGGACCAACACCGGGGAGCTGTTTTTT
j_call: TRBJ2-1; clone_size: many; d_call: TRBD1; v_call: TRBV28; cdr3_aa: CASSLMFGRTGGVGEQFF; cdr3_nt: TGTGCCAGCAGTTTAATGTTCGGCCGGACAGGGGGCGTCGGGGAGCAGTTCTTC
j_call: TRBJ2-4; clone_size: many; d_call: NA; v_call: TRBV10-3; cdr3_aa: CAISDPRKAKNIQYF; cdr3_nt: TGTGCCATCAGTGATCCCAGAAAGGCCAAAAACATTCAGTACTTC
j_call: TRBJ2-7; clone_size: few; d_call: TRBD1; v_call: TRBV25-1; cdr3_aa: CASSEAGTGIIYEQYF; cdr3_nt: TGTGCCAGCAGTGAGGCCGGGACAGGAATTATCTACGAGCAGTACTTC
j_call: TRBJ1-5; clone_size: few; d_call: NA; v_call: TRBV5-1; cdr3_aa: CASSETGSTQPQHF; cdr3_nt: TGCGCCAGCAGTGAGACAGGCTCCACGCAGCCCCAGCATTTT
j_call: TRBJ2-7; clone_size: many; d_call: NA; v_call: TRBV20-1; cdr3_aa: CSASGRGAIPSYEQYF; cdr3_nt: TGCAGTGCTAGCGGGCGCGGGGCTATCCCCTCCTACGAGCAGTACTTC
j_call: TRBJ2-2; clone_size: few; d_call: NA; v_call: TRBV7-9; cdr3_aa: CASSLQTWEAGELFF; cdr3_nt: TGTGCCAGCAGCTTACAGACGTGGGAGGCCGGGGAGCTGTTTTTT
j_call: TRBJ2-5; clone_size: NA; d_call: TRBD2; v_call: TRBV27; cdr3_aa: CASSLWGTTQETQYF; cdr3_nt: TGTGCCAGCAGTCTCTGGGGGACTACACAAGAGACCCAGTACTTC
j_call: TRBJ1-6; clone_size: many; d_call: NA; v_call: TRBV6-2/TRBV6-3; cdr3_aa: CASGGIRTDYNSPLHF; cdr3_nt: TGTGCCAGCGGTGGTATACGGACAGACTATAATTCACCCCTCCACTTT
j_call: TRBJ1-5; clone_size: many; d_call: TRBD1; v_call: TRBV10-1; cdr3_aa: CASTMTGGSNQPQHF; cdr3_nt: TGCGCCAGCACCATGACAGGGGGCAGCAATCAGCCCCAGCATTTT
j_call: TRBJ2-7; clone_size: many; d_call: NA; v_call: TRBV5-8; cdr3_aa: CASSTVYEQYF; cdr3_nt: TGTGCCAGCAGCACCGTCTACGAGCAGTACTTC
j_call: TRBJ2-5; clone_size: few; d_call: NA; v_call: TRBV20-1; cdr3_aa: CSAQVLVSLGTQYF; cdr3_nt: TGCAGTGCTCAGGTCTTAGTCTCTCTAGGGACCCAGTACTTC
j_call: TRBJ1-1; clone_size: many; d_call: TRBD1; v_call: TRBV29-1; cdr3_aa: CSATGIIGAFF; cdr3_nt: TGCAGCGCGACAGGGATTATAGGAGCTTTCTTT
j_call: TRBJ2-1; clone_size: once; d_call: TRBD2; v_call: TRBV7-2; cdr3_aa: CASSLNSGGEQFF; cdr3_nt: TGTGCCAGCAGCTTAAATTCGGGGGGGGAGCAGTTCTTC
j_call: TRBJ2-2; clone_size: many; d_call: TRBD2; v_call: TRBV10-3; cdr3_aa: CAITSGSDTGELFF; cdr3_nt: TGTGCCATCACCAGCGGGAGCGACACCGGGGAGCTGTTTTTT
j_call: TRBJ1-5; clone_size: NA; d_call: NA; v_call: TRBV12-3/TRBV12-4; cdr3_aa: CASSPSRVGQPQHF; cdr3_nt: TGTGCCAGCAGCCCATCCCGGGTAGGTCAGCCCCAGCATTTT
j_call: TRBJ2-7; clone_size: many; d_call: NA; v_call: TRBV28; cdr3_aa: CASSLLGGAGLYEQYF; cdr3_nt: TGTGCCAGCAGTTTACTGGGAGGCGCAGGACTCTACGAGCAGTACTTC
j_call: TRBJ2-5; clone_size: many; d_call: TRBD2; v_call: TRBV5-6; cdr3_aa: CASSLSASGRETQYF; cdr3_nt: TGTGCCAGCAGCTTGTCGGCTAGCGGGAGGGAGACCCAGTACTTC
j_call: TRBJ1-5; clone_size: many; d_call: TRBD1; v_call: TRBV12-3/TRBV12-4; cdr3_aa: CASSINDRARAQHF; cdr3_nt: TGTGCCAGCAGTATAAACGACAGGGCGCGCGCCCAGCATTTT
j_call: TRBJ2-1; clone_size: NA; d_call: NA; v_call: TRBV5-1; cdr3_aa: CASSFSRQDEQFF; cdr3_nt: TGCGCCAGCAGCTTCTCGCGTCAAGATGAGCAGTTCTTC
j_call: TRBJ2-7; clone_size: few; d_call: NA; v_call: TRBV7-2; cdr3_aa: CASSLGLGEQYF; cdr3_nt: TGTGCCAGCAGCTTAGGTTTAGGTGAGCAGTACTTC
j_call: TRBJ1-1; clone_size: few; d_call: NA; v_call: TRBV11-2; cdr3_aa: CASSLILRVEAFF; cdr3_nt: TGTGCCAGCAGCTTAATTCTCAGGGTTGAAGCTTTCTTT
j_call: TRBJ2-7; clone_size: few; d_call: NA; v_call: TRBV12-3/TRBV12-4; cdr3_aa: CASSSGPGGPYEQYF; cdr3_nt: TGTGCCAGCAGTTCGGGACCCGGAGGGCCCTACGAGCAGTACTTC
j_call: TRBJ1-5; clone_size: many; d_call: NA; v_call: TRBV20-1; cdr3_aa: CSARGSSGSLDQPQHF; cdr3_nt: TGCAGTGCTAGGGGGTCAAGTGGCAGTCTCGATCAGCCCCAGCATTTT
j_call: TRBJ2-5; clone_size: NA; d_call: TRBD2; v_call: TRBV7-9; cdr3_aa: CASTLREAGQETQYF; cdr3_nt: TGTGCCAGCACCTTGCGGGAGGCGGGCCAAGAGACCCAGTACTTC
j_call: TRBJ1-2; clone_size: few; d_call: TRBD1; v_call: TRBV6-5; cdr3_aa: CASSYTPPGGTAYGYTF; cdr3_nt: TGTGCCAGCAGTTACACGCCTCCAGGGGGGACAGCCTATGGCTACACCTTC
j_call: TRBJ2-2; clone_size: many; d_call: NA; v_call: TRBV27; cdr3_aa: CASRPPPGTGELFF; cdr3_nt: TGTGCCAGCAGACCACCGCCCGGCACCGGGGAGCTGTTTTTT
j_call: TRBJ2-3; clone_size: many; d_call: TRBD2; v_call: TRBV20-1; cdr3_aa: CSAIIGTKGDTQYF; cdr3_nt: TGCAGTGCTATCATCGGGACTAAAGGAGATACGCAGTATTTT
j_call: TRBJ2-1; clone_size: few; d_call: NA; v_call: TRBV5-5; cdr3_aa: CASSPRGPNEQFF; cdr3_nt: TGTGCCAGCAGCCCTCGGGGACCCAATGAGCAGTTCTTC